This is a list of T cell receptor beta chains from one sample in a study of T cells in Graves' hyperthyroidism and ophthalmopathy. TCRdb recomputed calls from the multiplex PCR reads with MiXCR, one row per CDR3 protein. This table has 500,000 to 750,000 distinct CDR3 sequences, over 12% appearing once. The sample taken for sequencing was blood. The source is a woman aged 18-29 years with Graves' ophthalmopathy. Each CDR3 is given with its conserved first and last residue. The D gene is left open where the match is weak. The size entry is marked missing in some rows and otherwise reads once, few, many or a size class.

d_call	clone_size	j_call	v_call	cdr3_aa	cdr3_nt
.	few	TRBJ1-3	TRBV30	CAWKGLIVGTIYF	TGTGCCTGGAAGGGTCTCATAGTCGGCACCATATATTTT
.	.	TRBJ2-1	TRBV2	CASKRESRPDNEQFF	TGTGCCAGCAAGAGAGAGTCGCGGCCAGACAATGAGCAGTTCTTC
TRBD2	many	TRBJ2-7	TRBV12-5	CASGLVGGGRFNEQYF	TGTGCTAGTGGTTTGGTAGGCGGCGGGAGATTCAACGAGCAGTACTTC
TRBD2	many	TRBJ2-7	TRBV20-1	CSAASGTRSYEQYF	TGCAGTGCCGCCTCCGGGACTAGATCCTACGAGCAGTACTTC
TRBD1	.	TRBJ2-1	TRBV24-1	CATSEHRGTPRNEQFF	TGTGCCACCAGTGAGCACAGGGGCACCCCCAGGAATGAGCAGTTCTTC
.	.	TRBJ2-7	TRBV28	CASSRPLTTSYEQYF	TGTGCCAGCAGTCGCCCACTGACTACATCCTACGAGCAGTACTTC
.	few	TRBJ2-7	TRBV27	CASSLERVPPYEQYF	TGTGCCAGCAGTTTAGAGAGAGTCCCCCCCTACGAGCAGTACTTC
.	few	TRBJ2-5	TRBV11-2	CASSRGWSQETQYF	TGTGCCAGCAGCCGGGGCTGGAGCCAAGAGACCCAGTACTTC
TRBD1	many	TRBJ2-5	TRBV14	CASSGQARETQYF	TGTGCCAGCAGCGGACAGGCCAGAGAGACCCAGTACTTC
.	many	TRBJ2-7	TRBV5-1	CASRSRTAHSYEQYF	TGCGCCAGCAGGTCTAGGACAGCTCATTCCTACGAGCAGTACTTC
.	few	TRBJ2-7	TRBV19	CASSMEVPGAYEQYF	TGTGCCAGTAGTATGGAGGTCCCGGGGGCCTACGAGCAGTACTTC
TRBD2	many	TRBJ2-1	TRBV3-1	CASSYSGRAGDEQFF	TGTGCCAGCAGCTATAGCGGGAGGGCCGGGGATGAGCAGTTCTTC
TRBD2	.	TRBJ2-1	TRBV20-1	CSARAASGRPSEQFF	TGCAGTGCTAGAGCCGCTAGCGGGAGACCCAGTGAGCAGTTCTTC
.	many	TRBJ2-7	TRBV6-1	CASSLDRSSSYEQYF	TGTGCCAGCAGTCTCGACAGGTCCAGCTCCTACGAGCAGTACTTC
.	.	TRBJ2-7	TRBV18	CASSPQYRSSYEQYF	TGTGCCAGCTCACCCCAATACAGAAGCTCCTACGAGCAGTACTTC
TRBD2	.	TRBJ2-1	TRBV6-1	CASGNRGGREDEQLF	TGTGCCAGCGGCAATCGGGGCGGGAGGGAGGATGAGCAGCTCTTC
.	many	TRBJ2-7	TRBV18	CASSLGGGLLREQYF	TGTGCCAGCTCACTTGGTGGTGGACTACTACGAGAGCAGTACTTC
.	.	TRBJ2-7	TRBV6-6	CASSYSRVSGSYEQYF	TGTGCCAGCAGTTACTCGAGGGTTAGCGGTTCCTACGAGCAGTACTTC
TRBD1	many	TRBJ1-1	TRBV20-1	CSATNSGTGGGYTEAFF	TGCAGTGCAACTAACTCCGGGACAGGGGGCGGTTACACTGAAGCTTTCTTT
.	many	TRBJ1-4	TRBV3-1	CASSPPTWAEATNEKLFF	TGTGCCAGCAGCCCCCCGACGTGGGCCGAAGCAACTAATGAAAAACTGTTTTTT